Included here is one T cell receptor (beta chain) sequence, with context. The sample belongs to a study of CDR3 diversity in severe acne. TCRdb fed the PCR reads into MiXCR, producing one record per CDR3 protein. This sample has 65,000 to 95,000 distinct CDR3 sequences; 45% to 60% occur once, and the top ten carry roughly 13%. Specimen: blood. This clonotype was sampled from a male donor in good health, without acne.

The CDR3 region has the DNA TGTGCCAGCAGCTCCGTAGCGGGGGCGTCCCCTACGCAGTATTTT. Protein product: CASSSVAGASPTQYF. The chain employs TRBV25-1 and TRBJ2-3, with TRBD2 matching over 9 bases. V lost 6 bases, J lost 8 bases, and 12 bases stayed unmatched. The germline V gene has CDR1 MGHDK and CDR2 SYGVNS. The CDR3 has 15 residues.